This entry describes one T cell receptor (beta chain). This sample was taken from a study of long-term antiretroviral therapy in people with HIV. After removal of 4 bases from V and 3 bases from J, the junction contained 7 bases not matched to a gene. There are 16 residues in the CDR3. The germline CDR1 and CDR2 sequences are SNHLY and FYNNEI. The authors ran the immunoSEQ assay, v3.0, at survey level. Sequencing of each sample targeted about 35,000-55,000 T-cell genomes. The assay was immunoSEQ multiplex PCR, and TCRdb's table has in-frame clones only and misses some. The sample lists about 22,000 clones, around 80% occurring once.

Sequencing was performed on unsorted PBMCs, taken 4.1 years after starting antiretroviral therapy. The chain combines TRBV2 with TRBJ1-1, with 11 bases fitting TRBD1. The clonotype originates from a woman aged 40 to 50 with HIV. The CDR3 sequence is CASSGGDRGIHTEAFF. In DNA, the CDR3 is TGTGCCAGCAGTGGTGGGGACAGGGGGATCCACACTGAAGCTTTCTTT.